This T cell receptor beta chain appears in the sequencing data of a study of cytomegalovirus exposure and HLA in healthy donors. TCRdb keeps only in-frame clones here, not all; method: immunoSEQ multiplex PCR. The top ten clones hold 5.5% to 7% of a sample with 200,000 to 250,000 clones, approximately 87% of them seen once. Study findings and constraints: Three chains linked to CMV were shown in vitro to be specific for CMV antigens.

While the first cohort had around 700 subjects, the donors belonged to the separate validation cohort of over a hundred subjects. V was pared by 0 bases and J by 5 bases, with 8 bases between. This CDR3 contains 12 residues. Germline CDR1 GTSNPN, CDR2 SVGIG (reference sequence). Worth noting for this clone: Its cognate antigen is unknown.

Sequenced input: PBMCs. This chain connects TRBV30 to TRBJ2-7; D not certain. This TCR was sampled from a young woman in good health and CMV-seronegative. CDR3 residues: CAWSVKGNEQYF. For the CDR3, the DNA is TGTGCCTGGAGTGTGAAAGGAAACGAGCAGTACTTC.